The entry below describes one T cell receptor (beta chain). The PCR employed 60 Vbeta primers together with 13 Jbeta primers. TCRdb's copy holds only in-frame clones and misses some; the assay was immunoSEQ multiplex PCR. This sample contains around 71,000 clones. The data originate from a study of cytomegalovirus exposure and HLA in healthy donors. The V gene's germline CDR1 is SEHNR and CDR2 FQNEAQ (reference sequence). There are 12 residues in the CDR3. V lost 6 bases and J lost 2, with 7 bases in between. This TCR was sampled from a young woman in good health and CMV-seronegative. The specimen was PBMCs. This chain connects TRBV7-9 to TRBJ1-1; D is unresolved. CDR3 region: CASSGSNTEAFF. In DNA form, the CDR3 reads TGTGCCAGCAGTGGGAGCAACACTGAAGCTTTCTTT.